Following are 23 T cell receptor beta chains from one sample sequenced in a study of cytomegalovirus exposure and HLA in healthy donors. The PCR was carried out with 60 Vbeta primers and 13 Jbeta primers. Method: immunoSEQ multiplex PCR; TCRdb's copy keeps in-frame clones and lacks some. The sample carries 210,000 or so clones, over 80% recorded once. Sequencing was done on a sample of PBMCs. The receptor set was obtained from a boy between 2 and 10 years old in good health and CMV-seronegative.

The J gene is TRBJ2-3, the V gene TRBV13; possible D gene TRBD2, 5 bases. The CDR3 runs 16 residues. V was cut by 0 bases and J by 0 bases, with 10 bases left in between. Germline V gene sequence: CDR1 PRHDT, CDR2 FYEKMQ (reference sequence). The CDR3 DNA is TGTGCCAGCAGCTTAGGACCTACGGGGAGCACAGATACGCAGTATTTT. Its translation: CASSLGPTGSTDTQYF. Based on the CDR3 plus reference TRBV13 and TRBJ2-3, the full variable domain is AAGVIQSPRHLIKEKRETATLKCYPIPRHDTVYWYQQGPGQDPQFLISFYEKMQSDKGSIPDRFSAQQFSDYHSELNMSSLELGDSALYFCASSLGPTGSTDTQYFGPGTRLTVL.

This clone was seen just once. CDR3 in DNA: TGTGCCAGTAGCAAGACAGGGGAAGGGCGTCAGCCCCAGCATTTT. Its translation: CASSKTGEGRQPQHF. The chain uses TRBV19 and TRBJ1-5; 8 nucleotides line up with TRBD1. Germline values: CDR1 LNHDA, CDR2 SQIVND (reference sequence). J gave up 6 bases and V 6 bases, and 10 bases lay outside the gene matches. The CDR3 has 15 residues.

As DNA, the CDR3 is TGTGCCAGCTCACCCGGGACAGGGCTCTCGGGGACTGAAGCTTTCTTT. Protein: CASSPGTGLSGTEAFF. V is TRBV18 and J is TRBJ1-1, with 9 bases that match TRBD1. Germline lookup yields CDR1 KGHSH and CDR2 LQKENI. Unmatched junction bases numbered 10, after V lost 3 bases and J lost 5 bases. This CDR3 contains 16 residues.

In this sample, this clone turned up a few times. The V gene is TRBV5-1, the J gene TRBJ2-7; perhaps TRBD1 as D (6 bases). Germline CDR1 reads SGHRS; CDR2 reads YFSETQ. There are 15 residues in the CDR3. V was trimmed by 0 bases and J by 6 bases, leaving 16 bases between them. The CDR3 sequence: CASSLEGQTPGEQYF. CDR3 DNA: TGCGCCAGCAGCTTGGAAGGACAGACCCCAGGCGAGCAGTACTTC.

This chain connects TRBV7-2 to TRBJ2-7; maybe TRBD1 (7 bases). The V end lost 5 bases, the J end lost 4 bases, and 27 bases lay between the germline ends. CDR3 length: 18 residues. CDR1 is SGHTA and CDR2 is FQGNSA in the germline V gene. The CDR3 loop is CASSPVIWGGRGDYEQYF. CDR3 DNA sequence: TGTGCCAGCAGCCCAGTGATTTGGGGTGGCAGGGGGGATTACGAGCAGTACTTC. The full variable domain, rest sourced from reference TRBV7-2 and TRBJ2-7, is GAGVSQSPSNKVTEKGKDVELRCDPISGHTALYWYRQSLGQGLEFLIYFQGNSAPDKSGLPSDRFSAERTGGSVSTLTIQRTQQEDSAVYLCASSPVIWGGRGDYEQYFGPGTRLTVT.

CDR3 sequence reads: CASSDGGGGYEQYF. The DNA for the CDR3 is TGTGCCAGCAGTGATGGGGGAGGGGGGTACGAGCAGTACTTC. V gene TRBV2 combines with J gene TRBJ2-5; possibly TRBD2 for D (7 bases). The tail of the sequence fits TRBJ2-7 better, so the J call may be wrong. The CDR3 consists of 14 residues. CDR1 and CDR2 from the germline V gene are SNHLY and FYNNEI.

V gene TRBV6-5 combines with J gene TRBJ2-1, with 9 bases that match TRBD1. Germline V CDR1 and CDR2: MNHEY, SVGAGI. Trimming took 7 bases from V and 2 from J; bases not matched to a gene: 6. The CDR3 has 15 amino acids. The CDR3 loop reads CASKPGTGTYNEQFF. In DNA form, the CDR3 reads TGTGCCAGCAAACCCGGGACAGGGACCTACAATGAGCAGTTCTTC.

The rearrangement links TRBV2 to TRBJ1-2; a possible D gene is TRBD1 (5 bases). Trimming removed 8 bases at V and 4 bases at J, with 14 bases between. Looked up from germline, CDR1 is SNHLY and CDR2 is FYNNEI. The CDR3 is made up of 13 amino acids. The CDR3 sequence: CASGGSGSYGYTF. The CDR3 nucleotides are TGTGCCAGCGGAGGGTCAGGGTCCTATGGCTACACCTTC.

The V gene is TRBV25-1, the J gene TRBJ1-5; 7 bases align to TRBD1. With 6 bases clipped from V and 4 bases from J, the junction kept 6 bases outside the gene matches. The CDR3 is 14 amino acids. Germline V lookup: CDR1 MGHDK, CDR2 SYGVNS. The CDR3 here is CASRGQDLNQPQHF. As DNA, the CDR3 is TGTGCCAGCAGAGGACAGGACCTTAATCAGCCCCAGCATTTT.

The V and J genes are TRBV30 and TRBJ2-2; 12 bases agree with TRBD1. This CDR3 comprises 14 residues. Trimming removed 5 bases from V and 6 bases from J; junction bases left unmatched: 4. CDR1 is GTSNPN and CDR2 is SVGIG in the germline V gene (reference sequence). The DNA for the CDR3 is TGTGCCTGGGCGGGGACAGGGGGCCCCGGGGAGCTGTTTTTT. Protein sequence: CAWAGTGGPGELFF.

This clone appeared once. The CDR3 DNA sequence: TGTGCCACCAGCACCCGGGGCACCGGGGAGCTGTTTTTT. It codes for CATSTRGTGELFF. The chain combines TRBV15 with TRBJ2-2, with a possible D match to TRBD2 (5 bases). Germline V lookup: CDR1 LNHNV, CDR2 YYDKDF (reference sequence). Trimming pared 4 bases from V and 4 bases from J, leaving 7 bases between. This CDR3 region has 13 residues. The whole variable domain, remainder taken from reference TRBV15 and TRBJ2-2, is DAMVIQNPRYQVTQFGKPVTLSCSQTLNHNVMYWYQQKSSQAPKLLFHYYDKDFNNEADTPDNFQSRRPNTSFCFLDIRSPGLGDTAMYLCATSTRGTGELFFGEGSRLTVL.

This sequence joins TRBV4-2 and TRBJ1-2; D is unclear. The germline CDR1 and CDR2 sequences are LGHNA and YNFKEQ. Deletions cut 0 bases from V and 2 bases from J, with 7 bases between. The CDR3 loop spans 14 amino acids. CDR3 in DNA: TGTGCCAGCAGCCAAGAGACTCGGAACTATGGCTACACCTTC. Protein sequence: CASSQETRNYGYTF.

The chain recombines TRBV6-6 with TRBJ2-7; no firm D call. Between the trimmed V and J ends, which lost 6 bases and 0 bases, there was a span of 9 bases. Germline lookup yields CDR1 MNHNY and CDR2 SVGAGI (reference sequence). This CDR3 is 13 amino acids long. CDR3 sequence reads: CASSPFSSYEQYF. The CDR3 region has the DNA TGTGCCAGCAGCCCCTTTAGCTCCTACGAGCAGTACTTC.

V usage is TRBV7-9 and J usage is TRBJ2-2, with D possibly matching TRBD2 (5 bases). Germline V gene sequence: CDR1 SEHNR, CDR2 FQNEAQ (reference sequence). Trimming took 8 bases from V and 2 from J, leaving 12 bases between them. This CDR3 is built from 14 residues. The CDR3: CASGRTGNTGELFF. The CDR3 nucleotides read TGTGCCAGCGGACGGACGGGAAACACCGGGGAGCTGTTTTTT.

The chain's CDR3 is CASSIVAGENTEAFF. CDR3 DNA: TGTGCCAGTAGTATAGTGGCAGGGGAGAACACTGAAGCTTTCTTT. J is TRBJ1-1 and V is TRBV19; D might be TRBD1 (6 bases). Trimming removed 1 base at V and 1 base at J, with 10 bases between. In germline, CDR1 is LNHDA, CDR2 SQIVND (reference sequence). The CDR3 has 15 residues.

The genes are TRBV7-9 and TRBJ2-2, with 10 bases lining up with TRBD1. The V gene's germline CDR1 is SEHNR and CDR2 FQNEAQ (reference sequence). Trimming at V came to 5 bases and at J to 9 bases, leaving 9 bases not matched to a gene. The CDR3 has 15 amino acids. The CDR3 DNA follows: TGTGCCAGCAGCGTGATCGGACAGGGGGGAAGGGAGCTGTTTTTT. Residues: CASSVIGQGGRELFF.

This chain links TRBV30 with TRBJ2-6; 7 bases agree with TRBD1. CDR1 GTSNPN and CDR2 SVGIG come from the germline V gene (reference sequence). Trimming removed 5 bases from V and 1 base from J; junction bases left unmatched: 8. The CDR3 sequence is 16 residues long. This CDR3 reads CAWGQGVRSGANVLTF. The CDR3 region has the DNA TGTGCCTGGGGTCAGGGGGTCCGATCTGGGGCCAACGTCCTGACTTTC.

The rearrangement joins TRBV10-1 to TRBJ2-5; 9 nucleotides match TRBD1. Germline CDR1 and CDR2: WNHNN and SYGVQD (reference sequence). The V gene end was trimmed by 3 bases and the J gene end by 2 bases; junction bases not matched to a gene: 1. This CDR3 has 14 amino acids. The CDR3 DNA sequence: TGCGCCAGCAGTGACGGACAGGGGCAAGAGACCCAGTACTTC. It encodes CASSDGQGQETQYF.

J is TRBJ1-6 and V is TRBV12-5, with no clear D. Trimming took 5 bases from V and 0 from J, leaving 5 bases between them. The CDR3 extends over 14 amino acids. CDR1 is LGHNT and CDR2 is FRNRAP in the germline V gene. CDR3 in DNA: TGTGCTAGTGGTACGAGCTCCTATAATTCACCCCTCCACTTT. Translation gives CASGTSSYNSPLHF.

The V gene is TRBV7-9, the J gene TRBJ1-4; the match to TRBD1 covers 7 bases. This CDR3 region has 16 residues. J lost 7 bases, V lost 5 bases, and 13 bases had no gene match. CDR1 is SEHNR, CDR2 FQNEAQ, per germline (reference sequence). The CDR3 loop is CASSPSIGTAGEKLFF. DNA of the CDR3: TGTGCCAGCAGCCCTAGTATAGGGACAGCTGGTGAAAAACTGTTTTTT.

This chain joins TRBV2 and TRBJ2-7; 7 bases fit TRBD1. Germline CDR1 is SNHLY and CDR2 is FYNNEI. This CDR3 contains 16 residues. Trimming removed 2 bases from V and 5 bases from J; junction bases left unmatched: 12. As DNA, the CDR3 is TGTGCCAGCAGTGAATTGTCCGACAGGGTTGGGGACGAGCAGTACTTC. Translation: CASSELSDRVGDEQYF.

This clone was counted only a few times. The chain uses TRBV6-1 and TRBJ2-1, with D possibly TRBD1 on 6 matching bases. Germline assignment: CDR1 MNHNS and CDR2 SASEGT. The V and J ends lost 2 bases and 3 bases respectively, with 8 bases between them. This CDR3 region has 14 residues. CDR3 bases: TGTGCCAGCAGTGAACAGGGGCTCTACAATGAGCAGTTCTTC. It encodes CASSEQGLYNEQFF.

V is TRBV21-1 and J is TRBJ1-1; TRBD1, the table's D call, was not compared with the DNA. TRBV21-1 has pseudogene status. There are 14 residues in the CDR3. CDR3 region: CASSTRTGETEAFF. CDR3 sequence (DNA): TGTGCCAGCAGCACACGGACAGGGGAGACTGAAGCTTTCTTT.